Listed below are T cell receptor beta chains from one sample, sequenced in a study of response to subunit inactivated influenza vaccine. From the RT-PCR reads, TCRdb called clonotypes with MiXCR, one entry per CDR3 protein. The sample shows under 850,000 distinct CDR3 sequences, approximately 17% of them seen only once. Sequenced here: PBMCs from blood, sampled roughly 5 days after vaccination. Receptors originate from a middle-aged man who received an inactivated influenza vaccine. The CDR3 runs from the conserved cysteine through the conserved F or W. D genes are given only for firm matches. Clone size appears in some rows only: once, few, many, or a class for an expanded clone.

CDR3 DNA: TGTGCCAGCAGCCTCAACCCAGATACGCAGTATTTT; CDR3 protein: CASSLNPDTQYF; clone size: many; V gene: TRBV5-6; J gene: TRBJ2-3; D gene: .
CDR3 DNA: TGTGCCAGCATTGGACGGGAGGTAGAGGGGGAGACCCAGTACTTC; CDR3 protein: CASIGREVEGETQYF; clone size: .; V gene: TRBV27; J gene: TRBJ2-5; D gene: TRBD2
CDR3 DNA: TGTGGCTTCACCTCCGAGTCTGTTCTCTCCTACGAGCAGTACTTC; CDR3 protein: CGFTSESVLSYEQYF; clone size: few; V gene: TRBV10-3; J gene: TRBJ2-7; D gene: .
CDR3 DNA: TGTGCCACCAGCAGAGAGGGCGGGGGCCACTACGAGCAGTACTTC; CDR3 protein: CATSREGGGHYEQYF; clone size: .; V gene: TRBV15; J gene: TRBJ2-7; D gene: .
CDR3 DNA: TGCAGTGCTCCTCCCCGGGGGGCGTGGGAGCAGTACTTC; CDR3 protein: CSAPPRGAWEQYF; clone size: many; V gene: TRBV20-1; J gene: TRBJ2-7; D gene: .
CDR3 DNA: TGTGCCAGCAGTTACCCAACGGTGCATCGGGGCGATGAGCAGTTCTTC; CDR3 protein: CASSYPTVHRGDEQFF; clone size: few; V gene: TRBV6-2/TRBV6-3; J gene: TRBJ2-1; D gene: .
CDR3 DNA: TGTGCCAGCAGCTCGGGACAGGGGGGCCCCTACAATGAGCAGTTCTTC; CDR3 protein: CASSSGQGGPYNEQFF; clone size: .; V gene: TRBV7-2; J gene: TRBJ2-1; D gene: TRBD1
CDR3 DNA: TGTGCCAGCAGGCTGACTGGGGCGGGGCGCACAGATACGCAGTATTTT; CDR3 protein: CASRLTGAGRTDTQYF; clone size: .; V gene: TRBV2; J gene: TRBJ2-3; D gene: .
CDR3 DNA: TGTGCCAGCAGCTTAGCCTTTAGCACCCAAGAGACCCAGTACTTC; CDR3 protein: CASSLAFSTQETQYF; clone size: .; V gene: TRBV7-8; J gene: TRBJ2-5; D gene: .
CDR3 DNA: TGTGCCAGCAGTTTAGCAGGGTCGGTTTCTGATACGCAGTATTTT; CDR3 protein: CASSLAGSVSDTQYF; clone size: few; V gene: TRBV28; J gene: TRBJ2-3; D gene: .
CDR3 DNA: TGTGCCAGTTCCGGGACAGGGCTAATTCAGCCCCAGCATTTT; CDR3 protein: CASSGTGLIQPQHF; clone size: few; V gene: TRBV12-3/TRBV12-4; J gene: TRBJ1-5; D gene: TRBD1
CDR3 DNA: TGTGCCAGCAGTTTGGGGGGGGGCTGGTACGAGCAGTACTTC; CDR3 protein: CASSLGGGWYEQYF; clone size: few; V gene: TRBV12-3/TRBV12-4; J gene: TRBJ2-7; D gene: .
CDR3 DNA: TGTGCCAGCAGTCCGCTAGCGAGGTCCTACGAGCAGTACTTC; CDR3 protein: CASSPLARSYEQYF; clone size: .; V gene: TRBV6-1; J gene: TRBJ2-7; D gene: .
CDR3 DNA: TGCGCCAGCGCGCGACAGTTACTCTACGAGCAGTACTTC; CDR3 protein: CASARQLLYEQYF; clone size: .; V gene: TRBV10-2; J gene: TRBJ2-7; D gene: .
CDR3 DNA: TGTGCCAGCAGTTACTCGCAAGGGAATAGCAATCAGCCCCAGCATTTT; CDR3 protein: CASSYSQGNSNQPQHF; clone size: many; V gene: TRBV6-2/TRBV6-3; J gene: TRBJ1-5; D gene: .
CDR3 DNA: TGCGCCAGCAGCTTGGGGGACAGGGATCACACTGAAGCTTTCTTT; CDR3 protein: CASSLGDRDHTEAFF; clone size: .; V gene: TRBV5-1; J gene: TRBJ1-1; D gene: TRBD1
CDR3 DNA: TGTGCCAGCAGCTTAGCTCCAGGGCCTTATAGCAATCAGCCCCAGCATTTT; CDR3 protein: CASSLAPGPYSNQPQHF; clone size: .; V gene: TRBV7-8; J gene: TRBJ1-5; D gene: .
CDR3 DNA: TGTGCCAGCAGCCAGATCCCCTGGGACATTCAGTACTTC; CDR3 protein: CASSQIPWDIQYF; clone size: few; V gene: TRBV14; J gene: TRBJ2-4; D gene: .
CDR3 DNA: TGTGCCACCGCGACAGAACATATTACGCAGTATTTT; CDR3 protein: CATATEHITQYF; clone size: few; V gene: TRBV15; J gene: TRBJ2-3; D gene: .
CDR3 DNA: TGCAGTCCCCTACCCGTCGGAGCGAGGACCTATGAGCAGTTCTTC; CDR3 protein: CSPLPVGARTYEQFF; clone size: many; V gene: TRBV20-1; J gene: TRBJ2-1; D gene: .
CDR3 DNA: TGTGCCAGCAGTTTCTCCGGGACCCCGCTTGCTGAGCAGTTCTTC; CDR3 protein: CASSFSGTPLAEQFF; clone size: many; V gene: TRBV28; J gene: TRBJ2-1; D gene: .
CDR3 DNA: TGTGCCAGCAGGCGGGGGGACAGCGACCGTTCACCCCTCCACTTT; CDR3 protein: CASRRGDSDRSPLHF; clone size: few; V gene: TRBV7-8; J gene: TRBJ1-6; D gene: TRBD1
CDR3 DNA: TGCGCCAGCAGCCTACGAAGGACTAGCGGGAGCTCCTACAATGAGCAGTTCTTC; CDR3 protein: CASSLRRTSGSSYNEQFF; clone size: .; V gene: TRBV5-1; J gene: TRBJ2-1; D gene: TRBD2
CDR3 DNA: TGCAGCGTTACTCCGCAGGGGCAGATCAGTGAAGCTTTCTTT; CDR3 protein: CSVTPQGQISEAFF; clone size: few; V gene: TRBV29-1; J gene: TRBJ1-1; D gene: .
CDR3 DNA: TGTGCCAGCAGCCAAGATCCCGGGGACAATCAGCCCCAGCATTTT; CDR3 protein: CASSQDPGDNQPQHF; clone size: many; V gene: TRBV4-2; J gene: TRBJ1-5; D gene: .
CDR3 DNA: TGTGCCAGCAGAGGACAGGTTGGCTACGAGCAGTACTTC; CDR3 protein: CASRGQVGYEQYF; clone size: many; V gene: TRBV12-3/TRBV12-4; J gene: TRBJ2-7; D gene: TRBD1
CDR3 DNA: TGTGCCAGCAGTCCACAGGGGACTAGCGGAGATACGCAGTATTTT; CDR3 protein: CASSPQGTSGDTQYF; clone size: .; V gene: TRBV6-4; J gene: TRBJ2-3; D gene: TRBD2
CDR3 DNA: TGTGCCAGCAGCCAAGATCTGACTAGCGGGATAGATACGCAGTATTTT; CDR3 protein: CASSQDLTSGIDTQYF; clone size: few; V gene: TRBV4-2; J gene: TRBJ2-3; D gene: TRBD2
CDR3 DNA: TGTGCCAGCCGCAGGGGGCAGGAGGTAGATACGCAGTATTTT; CDR3 protein: CASRRGQEVDTQYF; clone size: .; V gene: TRBV11-2; J gene: TRBJ2-3; D gene: TRBD1
CDR3 DNA: TGCGCCAGCAGCTTGGGCAGGGGCTCCGATGGCTACACCTTC; CDR3 protein: CASSLGRGSDGYTF; clone size: few; V gene: TRBV5-1; J gene: TRBJ1-2; D gene: .
CDR3 DNA: TGCAGTGCTAGGGGTGGGACAGGGATGGGGATTGGCTACACCTTC; CDR3 protein: CSARGGTGMGIGYTF; clone size: .; V gene: TRBV20-1; J gene: TRBJ1-2; D gene: TRBD1
CDR3 DNA: TGTGCCAGCAGTTTGTCCGGGCGACCAAATGAAGAACTGTTTTTT; CDR3 protein: CASSLSGRPNEELFF; clone size: .; V gene: TRBV12-3/TRBV12-4; J gene: TRBJ1-4; D gene: .
CDR3 DNA: TGTGCCATCAGTGATTTGGAATACGGGCAGTTCTTC; CDR3 protein: CAISDLEYGQFF; clone size: .; V gene: TRBV10-3; J gene: TRBJ2-1; D gene: .
CDR3 DNA: TGCAGTGCTAGCCTCCGGGACAGGGTGTTATTCCAAGAGACCCAGTACTTC; CDR3 protein: CSASLRDRVLFQETQYF; clone size: .; V gene: TRBV20-1; J gene: TRBJ2-5; D gene: TRBD1
CDR3 DNA: TGTGCCAGCACCCAAGTTGGGGGATCCCGGGACAGGGTTCTAGCGGGAGAGTACAATGAGCAGTTCTTC; CDR3 protein: CASTQVGGSRDRVLAGEYNEQFF; clone size: .; V gene: TRBV12-3/TRBV12-4; J gene: TRBJ2-1; D gene: .